This T cell receptor (beta chain) was identified during a study of blood T cell repertoires in COVID-19. Sequencing used immunoSEQ multiplex PCR; TCRdb keeps in-frame clones, though not all of them. The profile covers fewer than 150,000 clones, with roughly 80% appearing a single time and 1.6% taken by the ten largest. This CDR3 region has 12 residues. V lost 4 bases, J lost 3 bases, and 7 bases lay in between. This sequence was found in a young woman who had been exposed to COVID-19. The sample taken for sequencing was PBMCs or T cells enriched from blood (not recorded which). J is TRBJ2-7 and V is TRBV12-3 or TRBV12-4; D gene unclear. CDR3 sequence: CASSYRYYEQYF. The CDR3 DNA follows: TGTGCCAGCAGTTACAGATACTACGAGCAGTACTTC.